This TCR beta chain derives from a study of blood T cells in healthy people across ages. The study's findings and limits: Leaving the PBMCs unsorted stopped any conclusive comparison of naive versus antigen-experienced cells. CMV status of donors was not determined, possibly confounding expanded clonotype changes.

Concerning this clonotype itself: Its antigen remains unknown.

CDR1 and CDR2 (germline): DFQATT, SNEGSKA (reference sequence). CDR3 length equals 17 residues. The V gene lost 2 bases and the J gene lost 0 bases, with 17 bases spanning the gap. A second about 7 to 11 cycle PCR used barcoded and J-beta primers. TCRdb reprocessed the 5' RACE reads via MiXCR and lists one record per CDR3 protein. The sample has about 720,000 distinct CDR3 sequences; 22% are singletons. This TCR was sampled from a man between 70 and 80 years old in good health. The material sequenced was blood. The rearrangement links TRBV20-1 to TRBJ1-3; no clear D. CDR3 in DNA: TGCAGTGCTAGAAATCAGGAGCCCGCTAGCTCTGGAAACACCATATATTTT. Its translation: CSARNQEPASSGNTIYF.